This is a list of T cell receptor beta chains from one sample in a study of T cell responses to AZD1222 COVID-19 vaccine. Produced via immunoSEQ multiplex PCR; TCRdb's table is partial and in-frame only. The table records 110,000 or so clones, nearly 90% of them present only once. The sequences come from peripheral blood, collected on day 0 of MenACWY control vaccination. These receptors originate from an adult in good health. CDR3s include the opening cysteine and the closing phenylalanine or tryptophan. D genes are given only for firm matches. Clone size is given for some rows only: seen once, a few or many times, or a class if the clone is expanded.

size | J | D | V | CDR3 | DNA
- | TRBJ1-6 | TRBD1 | TRBV14 | CASSKDRVTSPLHF | TGTGCCAGCAGCAAAGACAGGGTTACTTCACCCCTCCACTTT
- | TRBJ2-5 | TRBD2 | TRBV7-2 | CASSPFDLSGGQETQYF | TGTGCCAGCAGCCCGTTCGACCTTAGCGGGGGGCAAGAGACCCAGTACTTC
- | TRBJ1-5 | TRBD1 | TRBV13 | CASSAARQGHQPQHF | TGTGCCAGCAGCGCCGCCCGACAGGGACATCAGCCCCAGCATTTT
- | TRBJ1-3 | - | TRBV6-1 | CASSDGTFRNTIYF | TGTGCCAGCAGTGATGGGACATTTCGAAACACCATATATTTT
- | TRBJ2-5 | TRBD1 | TRBV30 | CAWSTGTGKATQYF | TGTGCCTGGAGTACCGGGACAGGGAAGGCGACCCAGTACTTC
- | TRBJ1-4 | TRBD1 | TRBV18 | CASSPDGQENEKLFF | TGTGCCAGCTCACCGGACGGACAGGAGAATGAAAAACTGTTTTTT
- | TRBJ2-1 | TRBD2 | TRBV28 | CASSLHPGTSGRWDNEQFF | TGTGCCAGCAGTCTACACCCCGGGACTAGCGGGAGGTGGGACAATGAGCAGTTCTTC
- | TRBJ2-1 | - | TRBV7-9 | CASTDFGDEQFF | TGTGCCAGCACCGACTTTGGGGATGAGCAGTTCTTC
- | TRBJ1-4 | - | TRBV12-3/TRBV12-4 | CASRQGREKLFF | TGTGCCAGCAGACAGGGAAGGGAAAAACTGTTTTTT
- | TRBJ1-2 | TRBD1 | TRBV18 | CASSPPAGGAEGYTF | TGTGCCAGCTCACCACCGGCAGGGGGCGCGGAAGGCTACACCTTC
- | TRBJ1-5 | - | TRBV7-2 | CASSLEQTQPQHF | TGTGCCAGCAGCTTAGAACAGACTCAGCCCCAGCATTTT
- | TRBJ1-2 | - | TRBV6-6 | CASSYGRGYGYTF | TGTGCCAGCAGTTACGGCAGGGGATATGGCTACACCTTC
- | TRBJ2-7 | TRBD1 | TRBV6-2/TRBV6-3 | CASSLTGSPYEQYF | TGTGCCAGCAGCTTGACAGGGTCACCTTACGAGCAGTACTTC
- | TRBJ2-3 | - | TRBV30 | CAWDWSRYTQYF | TGTGCCTGGGATTGGTCCAGGTATACGCAGTATTTT
once | TRBJ2-7 | - | TRBV10-2 | CASRTVSWEQYF | TGCGCCAGCAGGACAGTTTCATGGGAGCAGTACTTC
- | TRBJ1-1 | TRBD1 | TRBV28 | CASLQGRNTEAFF | TGTGCCAGCCTACAGGGGAGGAACACTGAAGCTTTCTTT
once | TRBJ1-5 | - | TRBV7-5 | CARSLAREQGNQPQHF | TGTGCCAGAAGCTTAGCTAGAGAACAGGGCAATCAGCCCCAGCATTTT
- | TRBJ1-4 | - | TRBV3-1/TRBV3-2 | CASSQVRGPNEKLFF | TGTGCCAGCAGCCAAGTTAGGGGCCCAAATGAAAAACTGTTTTTT
- | TRBJ1-4 | TRBD1 | TRBV2 | CASSEVTGPREKLFF | TGTGCCAGCAGTGAAGTGACAGGGCCACGTGAAAAACTGTTTTTT
- | TRBJ1-2 | - | TRBV5-6 | CASSSPQDHPLANYGYTF | TGTGCCAGCAGCTCCCCTCAAGATCACCCTTTAGCTAACTATGGCTACACCTTC
- | TRBJ1-1 | - | TRBV5-1 | CASRYPGQRNTEAFF | TGCGCCAGCAGATATCCGGGACAACGGAACACTGAAGCTTTCTTT
- | TRBJ2-5 | - | TRBV11-3 | CASSLAGHRQETQYF | TGTGCCAGCAGCTTAGCTGGCCACAGACAAGAGACCCAGTACTTC
- | TRBJ2-7 | - | TRBV14 | CASSQVSLAEQYF | TGTGCCAGCAGCCAAGTTAGTCTGGCCGAGCAGTACTTC
- | TRBJ1-1 | TRBD1 | TRBV10-2 | CASGLQGDSDTEAFF | TGCGCCAGCGGATTACAGGGGGACTCGGACACTGAAGCTTTCTTT
few | TRBJ1-6 | TRBD1 | TRBV18 | CASSRGQGNSPLHF | TGTGCCAGCTCACGGGGACAGGGGAATTCACCCCTCCACTTT
- | TRBJ1-6 | - | TRBV5-5 | CASSLDGGGLGNSPLHF | TGTGCCAGCAGCTTGGACGGGGGCGGTCTGGGCAATTCACCCCTCCACTTT
- | TRBJ1-2 | - | TRBV7-2 | CASSNGQIANYGYTF | TGTGCCAGCAGCAACGGACAAATTGCTAACTATGGCTACACCTTC
- | TRBJ2-2 | - | TRBV28 | CASSFGLRNTGELFF | TGTGCCAGCTCCTTTGGGCTCAGGAACACCGGGGAGCTGTTTTTT
- | TRBJ1-1 | TRBD1 | TRBV24-1 | CATSDSGTGDTEAFF | TGTGCCACCAGTGATTCCGGGACAGGAGACACTGAAGCTTTCTTT
- | TRBJ1-2 | - | TRBV11-2 | CASSLAGTSNYGYTF | TGTGCCAGCAGCTTGGCAGGGACGTCTAACTATGGCTACACCTTC
- | TRBJ1-2 | - | TRBV5-1 | CASSRAGFRVWGYTF | TGCGCCAGCAGCCGGGCAGGATTTCGGGTCTGGGGCTACACCTTC
- | TRBJ2-1 | - | TRBV15 | CATSRDYGEQFF | TGTGCCACCAGCAGAGATTATGGTGAGCAGTTCTTC
- | TRBJ2-3 | - | TRBV11-3 | CASSLRTDITATQYF | TGTGCCAGCAGCTTGCGGACCGATATTACGGCTACGCAGTATTTT
- | TRBJ1-6 | TRBD1 | TRBV4-1 | CASSQTGERNSPLHF | TGCGCCAGCAGCCAGACAGGGGAGCGGAATTCACCCCTCCACTTT
- | TRBJ1-3 | - | TRBV3-1/TRBV3-2 | CASSLRVPIYARNTIYF | TGTGCCAGCAGCCTGCGTGTTCCCATTTACGCACGAAACACCATATATTTT
- | TRBJ2-7 | TRBD2 | TRBV27 | CASGLAAYEQYF | TGTGCCAGCGGACTAGCGGCCTACGAGCAGTACTTC
- | TRBJ1-1 | - | TRBV7-9 | CASRLPHGGAEAFF | TGTGCCAGCAGGTTACCCCATGGGGGTGCTGAAGCTTTCTTT
- | TRBJ1-1 | - | TRBV4-1 | CASSHRGEGTEAFF | TGCGCCAGCAGCCATCGAGGGGAGGGCACTGAAGCTTTCTTT
- | TRBJ1-4 | - | TRBV3-1/TRBV3-2 | CASSQDWAEKLFF | TGTGCCAGCAGCCAAGATTGGGCTGAAAAACTGTTTTTT